This TCR beta chain came from a study of OX40 agonist ivuxolimab in advanced cancers. As for the study in general: Of the patients, three showed partial responses, one with hepatocellular carcinoma and two with cutaneous melanoma. Study results and caveats: Both CD4+ and CD8+ T cell populations in blood had undergone clonal expansion by week 6 at 0.1 to 3.0 mg/kg.

V dropped 3 bases and J dropped 4 bases, with 3 bases sitting between them. CDR1 and CDR2 from the germline V gene are LGHNT and FRNRAP. This CDR3 spans 12 amino acids. Clones were read by immunoSEQ multiplex PCR, and TCRdb kept only the in-frame ones, dropping some. This sample has 75,000 to 100,000 clones, with about 89% found just once. Comment on this clone: Its cognate antigen is unknown.

The rearrangement joins TRBV12-5 to TRBJ2-2, with no clear D. The specimen was CD4+ or CD8+ T cells sorted from blood, collected in a trial of the OX40 agonist ivuxolimab. The sequence was obtained from an adult with an advanced solid tumor such as melanoma, head and neck, liver or kidney cancer. CDR3 DNA sequence: TGTGCTAGTGGTTTTCGCACCGGGGAGCTGTTTTTT. Amino acids: CASGFRTGELFF.